This is a list of T cell receptor beta chains from one sample in a study of T cell responses to AZD1222 COVID-19 vaccine. Repertoires were generated with immunoSEQ multiplex PCR, while TCRdb's copy carries only in-frame clones and drops some. The repertoire has around 140,000 clones, approximately 95% of them found once; the top ten carry 0.7% to 1%. This specimen consisted of peripheral blood, obtained on day 0 of MenACWY control vaccination. These receptors originate from an adult in good health. The CDR3 runs from the conserved cysteine through the conserved F or W.

V gene	J gene	CDR3 protein
TRBV7-3	TRBJ2-1	CASSLTFRPVEQFF
TRBV18	TRBJ1-4	CASSPVGQLGEKLFF
TRBV11-2	TRBJ1-1	CASSFLTAMNTEAFF
TRBV3-1/TRBV3-2	TRBJ2-1	CASSPLLDNEQFF
TRBV2	TRBJ2-5	CASSLQGGKETQYF
TRBV19	TRBJ1-3	CATWDAERSGNTIYF
TRBV13	TRBJ1-3	CASSPTLSSGNTIYF
TRBV6-6	TRBJ1-5	CASSYSAGTGGAQHF
TRBV3-1/TRBV3-2	TRBJ1-1	CASTLGQGNTEAFF
TRBV21-1	TRBJ1-5	CASSKGGAVQDDQPQHF
TRBV6-5	TRBJ2-7	CASSYFGTGPYEQYF
TRBV5-4	TRBJ2-2	CASSLAGGIPGELFF
TRBV7-9	TRBJ1-1	CASSSDRELSEAFF
TRBV7-9	TRBJ2-1	CASSVIVGGNEQFF
TRBV3-1/TRBV3-2	TRBJ1-5	CASSRNGQTNQPQHF
TRBV9	TRBJ2-2	CASSVDGTASNTGELFF
TRBV6-5	TRBJ1-4	CASRSGQGNEKLFF
TRBV25-1	TRBJ1-1	CASRKTGETEAFF
TRBV7-8	TRBJ1-1	CASSLVSETEAFF
TRBV19	TRBJ1-1	CASSTQLNTEAFF
TRBV5-6	TRBJ1-3	CASSFSVAASGNTIYF
TRBV30	TRBJ2-5	CAWSIGTGHIETQYF
TRBV6-5	TRBJ1-1	CASSYLGDRAPTEAFF
TRBV5-1	TRBJ1-1	CASSLATGNTEAFF
TRBV7-9	TRBJ1-5	CASSPLQGGGNQPQHF
TRBV9	TRBJ2-6	CASSRTVAEGSGANVLTF
TRBV2	TRBJ2-1	CASSDRGSSYNEQFF
TRBV20-1	TRBJ2-5	CSGTSQETQYF
TRBV19	TRBJ1-2	CASSTTSRDHSPSGYTF
TRBV11-2	TRBJ1-2	CASSSLTNYGYTF
TRBV5-1	TRBJ2-7	CASSARDRVDEQYF
TRBV5-1	TRBJ2-1	CASSLGLAGHNEQFF
TRBV30	TRBJ1-1	CAWSLTTEAFF
TRBV2	TRBJ1-2	CASRPRGDFYGYTF
TRBV2	TRBJ1-3	CARVATSGNTIYF
TRBV27	TRBJ2-1	CASSETGHNEQFF
TRBV7-8	TRBJ1-1	CASSLQGGDTEAFF